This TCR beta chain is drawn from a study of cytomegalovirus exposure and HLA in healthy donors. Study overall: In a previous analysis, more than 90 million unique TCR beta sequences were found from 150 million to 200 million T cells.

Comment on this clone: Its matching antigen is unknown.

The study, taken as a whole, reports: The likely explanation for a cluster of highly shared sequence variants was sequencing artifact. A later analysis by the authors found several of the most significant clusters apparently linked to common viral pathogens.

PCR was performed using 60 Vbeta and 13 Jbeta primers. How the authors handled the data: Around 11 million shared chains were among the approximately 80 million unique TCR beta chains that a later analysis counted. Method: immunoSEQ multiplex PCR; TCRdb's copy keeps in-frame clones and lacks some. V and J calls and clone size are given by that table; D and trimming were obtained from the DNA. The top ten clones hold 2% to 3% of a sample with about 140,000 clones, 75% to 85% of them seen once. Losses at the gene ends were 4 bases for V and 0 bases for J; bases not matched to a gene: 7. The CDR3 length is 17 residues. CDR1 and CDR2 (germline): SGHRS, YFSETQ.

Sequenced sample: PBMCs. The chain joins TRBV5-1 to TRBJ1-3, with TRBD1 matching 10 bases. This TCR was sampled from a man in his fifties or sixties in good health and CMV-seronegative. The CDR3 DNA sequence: TGCGCCAGCAGCGACAGGGGGCAGGGAGGCTCTGGAAACACCATATATTTT. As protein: CASSDRGQGGSGNTIYF.